These T cell receptor beta chains were read from a single sample in a study of T-cell memory formation after mild COVID-19. TCRdb recomputed calls from the 5' RACE reads with MiXCR, one row per CDR3 protein. Among 300,000 to 350,000 distinct CDR3 sequences listed, approximately 13% were seen once. Input material: PBMCs or a T cell subset sorted from them (not recorded which). The receptors originated from a man aged 18 to 29 who had mild COVID-19 (a few samples of this study predate the infection). Cell type and time point are not known. Both conserved end residues are part of each CDR3. A D gene is named only where the DNA matches it firmly. Part of the rows lack a size; the others show once, few, many or a class for expanded clones.

d_call,clone_size,j_call,v_call,cdr3_aa,cdr3_nt
NA,NA,TRBJ2-3,TRBV27,CASSFPSDTQYF,TGTGCCAGCAGTTTCCCATCCGATACGCAGTATTTT
TRBD2,few,TRBJ2-1,TRBV5-6,CASSLTSGNEQFF,TGTGCCAGCAGCTTGACTAGCGGGAATGAGCAGTTCTTC
TRBD1,many,TRBJ2-3,TRBV24-1,CATSAGTGGTQYF,TGTGCCACCAGTGCGGGGACAGGGGGTACGCAGTATTTT
TRBD1,NA,TRBJ2-6,TRBV2,CASITTGGTGANVLTF,TGTGCCAGCATCACAACAGGGGGTACTGGGGCCAACGTCCTGACTTTC
TRBD1,few,TRBJ1-1,TRBV3-1,CASIPGTGPWTEAFF,TGTGCCAGCATCCCCGGGACAGGGCCGTGGACTGAAGCTTTCTTT
TRBD2,NA,TRBJ2-2,TRBV10-3,CAIRDPGLAGTGELFF,TGTGCCATCAGAGACCCGGGACTAGCGGGGACCGGGGAGCTGTTTTTT
TRBD1,few,TRBJ2-2,TRBV24-1,CATQGQGGPGELFF,TGTGCCACCCAGGGACAGGGAGGTCCCGGGGAGCTGTTTTTT
TRBD1,NA,TRBJ2-2,TRBV12-3/TRBV12-4,CASSTGTGRLGELFF,TGTGCCAGCAGTACTGGGACAGGCCGCCTTGGGGAGCTGTTTTTT
TRBD1,NA,TRBJ1-2,TRBV9,CASSINRGQGYTF,TGTGCCAGCAGCATTAACAGGGGGCAGGGCTACACCTTC
TRBD2,few,TRBJ2-2,TRBV20-1,CSARVTSGSGELFF,TGCAGTGCTAGGGTTACTAGCGGGTCCGGGGAGCTGTTTTTT
TRBD1,few,TRBJ2-1,TRBV6-2/TRBV6-3,CASTRDRALDEQFF,TGTGCCAGCACCCGGGACAGGGCGTTAGATGAGCAGTTCTTC